This entry concerns a single T cell receptor beta chain. Antigen: not known. The sample comes from a study of T cells expressing NK-cell markers. Study information: The TCR beta repertoires originated in sorted CD3+CD56+NKG2C+, CD3+CD56+NKG2C- and CD3+CD56-NKG2C+ T cells. Within the sequenced cohort of eight donors, seven exhibited HCMV seropositivity and one was seronegative.

Production of TCR beta cDNA relied on 5'RACE template switching with UMIs. TCRdb reprocessed the 5' RACE reads and keeps a single row for each CDR3 protein, giving no DNA. Recorded here are 300,000 to 500,000 distinct CDR3 sequences; the top ten clones represent about 11%. Overall study results and limits: Certain NKG2C+ T cell clones were expanded, and their HCMV specificity remained unclear.

The TCR comes from a woman in her forties or fifties in good health. Sequencing was carried out using blood T cells: a sorted CD56 or NKG2C T cell subset, CD4+ or CD8+ T cells, or bulk PBMC T cells (not recorded which).

This chain's CDR3 is CASRAGGDAGNTIYF. The chain links TRBV5-1 to TRBJ1-3; TCRdb's D gene call, TRBD1, goes unchecked for lack of DNA. Germline values: CDR1 SGHRS, CDR2 YFSETQ. This CDR3 has 15 amino acids.